Reported below is one T cell receptor beta chain. With a much larger clone just one base away, this may be a read error. Indicated time point: blood at routine non-recurrence follow-up after resection. V was trimmed by 5 bases and J by 3 bases, leaving 11 bases between them. From germline, CDR1 is DFQATT and CDR2 SNEGSKA (reference sequence). The CDR3 sequence is 13 residues long. This sample was included in a study of spatial heterogeneity in lung cancer. Each CDR3 protein is one row after TCRdb ran MiXCR on the 5' RACE reads. The repertoire has some 43,000 distinct CDR3 sequences, approximately 10% of them found once; the top ten carry under 20%.

The chain is built from TRBV20-1 and TRBJ2-4; perhaps TRBD1 as D (6 bases). The receptor was isolated from a female donor with early-stage non-small cell lung cancer. This specimen was PBMCs, taken at follow-up. The CDR3 bases are TGCAGTGCTCTTGGACAGAACAAAAACATTCAGTACTTC. The encoded protein is CSALGQNKNIQYF.